This TCR beta chain derives from a study of T cells in Graves' hyperthyroidism and ophthalmopathy. General observations from the study: Blood samples included most of the expanded thyroid clonotypes exceeding 0.001. Ophthalmopathy was told apart from stable hyperthyroidism by a 13 V-J model.

TCR beta CDR3 regions were amplified from RNA transcripts. TCR CDR3 regions were first amplified by RT-PCR with HTBI primers. TCRdb reprocessed the multiplex PCR reads with MiXCR, giving one entry per CDR3 protein. The sample carries roughly 510,000 distinct CDR3 sequences, 46% recorded once. Uncontrolled infection, other autoimmune disease, pregnancy or lactation barred patients from enrollment. Together with thyroid ultrasound, orbital computed tomography, serum thyroxine and TRAb, clinical symptoms were used for diagnoses. Trimming shortened V by 5 bases and J by 3 bases, and 14 bases separated the two germline ends. The CDR3 is 14 amino acids. CDR1 is ENHRY, CDR2 SYGVKD, per germline. As for this clonotype: The antigen remains undetermined.

This sequence originates from an adult woman with Graves' disease, either hyperthyroidism or ophthalmopathy (not recorded which). The sequencing sample was made of peripheral blood or thyroid tissue (not recorded which). The V call is TRBV10-3, the J call TRBJ2-7; D gene uncertain. CDR3 bases: TGTGCCATCAGTTCCCCCGACTCGCTCTACGAGCAGTACTTC. It is translated as CAISSPDSLYEQYF.